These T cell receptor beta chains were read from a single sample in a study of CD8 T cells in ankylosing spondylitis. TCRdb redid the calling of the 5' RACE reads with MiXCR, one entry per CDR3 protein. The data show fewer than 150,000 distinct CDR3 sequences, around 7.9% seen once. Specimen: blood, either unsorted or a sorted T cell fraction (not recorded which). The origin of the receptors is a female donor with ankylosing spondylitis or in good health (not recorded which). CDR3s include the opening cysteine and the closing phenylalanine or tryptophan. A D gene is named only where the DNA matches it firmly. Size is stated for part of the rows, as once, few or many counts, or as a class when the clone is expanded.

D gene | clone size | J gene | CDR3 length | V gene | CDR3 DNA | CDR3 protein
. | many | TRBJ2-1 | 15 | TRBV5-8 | TGTGCCAGCAGTCCGGGACTTTTAACCTACAATGAGCAGTTCTTC | CASSPGLLTYNEQFF
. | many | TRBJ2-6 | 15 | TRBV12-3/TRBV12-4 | TGTGCCAGTTCACAGGGTAGCTCTGGGGCCAACGTCCTGACTTTC | CASSQGSSGANVLTF
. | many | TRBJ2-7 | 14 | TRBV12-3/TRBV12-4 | TGTGCCAGCAGTTCCTACAGCTTCTCCTACGAGCAGTACTTC | CASSSYSFSYEQYF
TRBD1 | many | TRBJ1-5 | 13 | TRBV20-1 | TGCAGTGCCAGACAGGGGGAGGGTCAGCCCCAGCATTTT | CSARQGEGQPQHF
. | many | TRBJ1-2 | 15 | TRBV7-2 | TGTGCCAGCAGCTTAGACCGGGCCAGGAGCTATGGCTACACCTTC | CASSLDRARSYGYTF
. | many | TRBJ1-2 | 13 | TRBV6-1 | TGTGCCAGCAGTGAAGGGACGCGATATGGCTACACCTTC | CASSEGTRYGYTF
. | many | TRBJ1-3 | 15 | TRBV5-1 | TGCGCCAGCAGCTTCCAAGGGGAAGCTGGAAACACCATATATTTT | CASSFQGEAGNTIYF
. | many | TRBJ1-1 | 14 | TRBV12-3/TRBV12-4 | TGTGCCAGCACTCCTGACAGGCGGAACACTGAAGCTTTCTTT | CASTPDRRNTEAFF
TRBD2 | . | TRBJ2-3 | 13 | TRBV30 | TGTGCCAGTAGCGGGGGGGAGGCAGATACGCAGTATTTT | CASSGGEADTQYF
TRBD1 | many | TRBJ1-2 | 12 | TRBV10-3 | TGTGCCAGCGGAACAGGGGTACTAGGCTACACCTTC | CASGTGVLGYTF
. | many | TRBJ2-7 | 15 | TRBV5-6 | TGTGCCAGCAGCTTGGCCGGGACGGGTGTCTACGAGCAGTACTTC | CASSLAGTGVYEQYF
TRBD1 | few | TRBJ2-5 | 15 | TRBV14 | TGTGCCAGCAGCCAACGGGACAGGGTCCAAGAGACCCAGTACTTC | CASSQRDRVQETQYF
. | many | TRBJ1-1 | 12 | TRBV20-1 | TGCAGTGCTAGGTTCATGAACACTGAAGCTTTCTTT | CSARFMNTEAFF
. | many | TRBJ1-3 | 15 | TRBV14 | TGTGCCAGCAGCCAAGATCGGACAACTGGAAACACCATATATTTT | CASSQDRTTGNTIYF
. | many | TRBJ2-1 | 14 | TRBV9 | TGTGCCAGCAGCGGCCCCGGGATGTGGGATGAGCAGTTCTTC | CASSGPGMWDEQFF
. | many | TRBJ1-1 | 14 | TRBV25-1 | TGTGCCAGCAGTGAACAGAGACCTAACACTGAAGCTTTCTTT | CASSEQRPNTEAFF
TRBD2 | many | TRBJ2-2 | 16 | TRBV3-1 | TGTGCCAGCAGCCAAGGACTAGCGGTGAACACCGGGGAGCTGTTTTTT | CASSQGLAVNTGELFF
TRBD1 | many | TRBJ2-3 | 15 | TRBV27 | TGTGCCAGCAGCCCCGGGACAGGGGGTAAAGATACGCAGTATTTT | CASSPGTGGKDTQYF
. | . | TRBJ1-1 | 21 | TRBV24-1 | TGTGGCACCAGTGATTTGCTTACTATTTCAGGATCAGGTGGGTTGAACACTGAAGCTTTCTTT | CGTSDLLTISGSGGLNTEAFF
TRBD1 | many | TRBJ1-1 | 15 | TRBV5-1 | TGCGCCAGCAGCGGGATGGACAGGATGAACACTGAAGCTTTCTTT | CASSGMDRMNTEAFF
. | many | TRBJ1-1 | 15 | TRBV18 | TGTGCCAGCTCACCACTGGGGGGATCGAACACTGAAGCTTTCTTT | CASSPLGGSNTEAFF
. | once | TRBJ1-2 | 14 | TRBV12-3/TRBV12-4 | TGTGCCAGCAGTGGGCAGGGGCGCGGGTATGGCTACACCTTC | CASSGQGRGYGYTF
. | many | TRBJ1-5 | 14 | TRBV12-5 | TGTGCTAGTGGTTTGGTCCAGGGTGTGCAGCCCCAGCATTTT | CASGLVQGVQPQHF
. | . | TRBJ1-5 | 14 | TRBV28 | TGTGCCAGCATCAACGCAGGGACCCATCAGCCCCAGCATTTT | CASINAGTHQPQHF
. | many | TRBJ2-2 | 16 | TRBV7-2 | TGTGCCAGCAGCCCAACTAGCCGTTACTACACCGGGGAGCTGTTTTTT | CASSPTSRYYTGELFF
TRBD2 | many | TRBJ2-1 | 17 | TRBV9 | TGTGCCAGCAGCGCCGACCTGACTAGCGGGGGGGCTAATGAGCAGTTCTTC | CASSADLTSGGANEQFF
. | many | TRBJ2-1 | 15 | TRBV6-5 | TGTGCCAGCAGTTACCTAGGGGGGGTCTACAATGAGCAGTTCTTC | CASSYLGGVYNEQFF